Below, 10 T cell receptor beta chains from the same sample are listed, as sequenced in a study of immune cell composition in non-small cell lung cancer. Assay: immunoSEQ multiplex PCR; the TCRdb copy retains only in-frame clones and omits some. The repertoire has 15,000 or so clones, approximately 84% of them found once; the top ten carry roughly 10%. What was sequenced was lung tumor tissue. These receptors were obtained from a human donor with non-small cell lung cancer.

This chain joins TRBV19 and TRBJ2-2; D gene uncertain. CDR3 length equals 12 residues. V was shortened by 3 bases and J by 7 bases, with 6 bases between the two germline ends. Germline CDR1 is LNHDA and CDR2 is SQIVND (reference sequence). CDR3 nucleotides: TGTGCCAGTAGTATGGGCGGCGGGGAGCTGTTTTTT. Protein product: CASSMGGGELFF.

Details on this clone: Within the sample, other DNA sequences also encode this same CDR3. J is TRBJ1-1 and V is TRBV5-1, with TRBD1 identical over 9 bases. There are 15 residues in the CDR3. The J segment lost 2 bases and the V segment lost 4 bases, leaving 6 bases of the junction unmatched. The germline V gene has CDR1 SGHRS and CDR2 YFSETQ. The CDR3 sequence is CASSLRTGANTEAFF. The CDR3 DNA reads TGCGCCAGCAGCCTAAGGACAGGGGCCAACACTGAAGCTTTCTTT.

For the CDR3, the DNA is TGTGCCAGCAGTTACTCAGGGGGGTACACAGATACGCAGTATTTT. Its translation is CASSYSGGYTDTQYF. V gene TRBV6-5 combines with J gene TRBJ2-3; D possibly uses TRBD1 or TRBD2 (6 bases each). CDR1 is MNHEY and CDR2 is SVGAGI in the germline V gene. V was cut by 0 bases and J by 2 bases, with 9 bases left in between. CDR3 length: 15 residues.

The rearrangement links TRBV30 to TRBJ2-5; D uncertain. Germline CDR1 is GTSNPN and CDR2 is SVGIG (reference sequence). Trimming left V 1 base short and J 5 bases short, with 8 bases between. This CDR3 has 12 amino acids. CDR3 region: CAWSAARETQYF. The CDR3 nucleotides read TGTGCCTGGAGTGCCGCGAGGGAGACCCAGTACTTC.

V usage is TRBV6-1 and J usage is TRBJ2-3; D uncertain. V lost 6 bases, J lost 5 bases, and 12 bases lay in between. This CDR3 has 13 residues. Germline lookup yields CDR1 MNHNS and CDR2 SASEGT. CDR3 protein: CASSQGLRDTQYF. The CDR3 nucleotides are TGTGCCAGCAGCCAAGGGCTAAGAGATACGCAGTATTTT.

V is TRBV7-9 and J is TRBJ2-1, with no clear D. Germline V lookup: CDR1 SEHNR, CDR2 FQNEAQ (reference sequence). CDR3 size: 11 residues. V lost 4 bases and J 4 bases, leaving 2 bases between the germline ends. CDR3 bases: TGTGCCAGCAGCTATTACAATGAGCAGTTCTTC. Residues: CASSYYNEQFF.

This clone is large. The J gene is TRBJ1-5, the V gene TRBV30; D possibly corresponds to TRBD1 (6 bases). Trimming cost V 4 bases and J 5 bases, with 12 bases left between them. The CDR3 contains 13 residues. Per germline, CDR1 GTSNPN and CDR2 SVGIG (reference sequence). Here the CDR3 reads CAWNTGNYQPQHF. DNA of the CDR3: TGTGCCTGGAATACAGGGAACTATCAGCCCCAGCATTTT. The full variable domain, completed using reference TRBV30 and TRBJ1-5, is SQTIHQWPATLVQPVGSPLSLECTVEGTSNPNLYWYRQAAGRGLQLLFYSVGIGQISSEVPQNLSASRPQDRQFILSSKKLLLSDSGFYLCAWNTGNYQPQHFGDGTRLSIL.

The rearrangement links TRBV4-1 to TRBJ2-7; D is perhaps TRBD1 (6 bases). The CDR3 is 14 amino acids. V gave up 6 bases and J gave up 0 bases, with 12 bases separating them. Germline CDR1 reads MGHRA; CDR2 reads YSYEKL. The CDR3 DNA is TGCGCCAGCAGAGGACAGCCGAGCTCCTACGAGCAGTACTTC. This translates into CASRGQPSSYEQYF.

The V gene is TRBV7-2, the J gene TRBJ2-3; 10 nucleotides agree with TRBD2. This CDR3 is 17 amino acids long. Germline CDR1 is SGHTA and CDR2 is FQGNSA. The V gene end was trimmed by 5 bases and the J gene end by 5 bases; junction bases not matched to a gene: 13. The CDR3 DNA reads TGTGCCAGCAGCCCCAGCGGGAGGGCCAGGCGGGAAGATACGCAGTATTTT. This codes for CASSPSGRARREDTQYF.

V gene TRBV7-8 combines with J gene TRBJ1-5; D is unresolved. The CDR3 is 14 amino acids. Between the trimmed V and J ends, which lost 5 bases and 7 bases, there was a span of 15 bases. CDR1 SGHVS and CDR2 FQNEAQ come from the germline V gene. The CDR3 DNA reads TGTGCCAGCAGCCGTGTCGGATTCGGGCAGCCCCAGCATTTT. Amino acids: CASSRVGFGQPQHF.